This TCR beta chain was sequenced during a study of T cell responses to AZD1222 COVID-19 vaccine. Notes on the study in general: Baseline seropositivity occurred in only a handful of AZD1222 recipients. The sample set comprised mostly white British donors with more females, and clonal diversity was possibly underestimated.

Details on this clone: Its antigen is unidentified.

Repertoires were generated with immunoSEQ multiplex PCR, while TCRdb's copy carries only in-frame clones and drops some. The profile shows roughly 97,000 clones, around nine tenths of them singletons. The specimen was peripheral blood, collected on day 0 of AZD1222 vaccination. The receptor was derived from an adult in good health.

The CDR3 DNA sequence: TGTGCCAGCAGCCCCCGGCGGGGGTCTCTCGAGCAGTACTTC. Translation: CASSPRRGSLEQYF. The rearrangement uses TRBV3-1 (or the pseudogene TRBV3-2) and TRBJ2-7; 7 bases are shared with TRBD2. CDR1 LGHDT and CDR2 YNNKEL come from the germline V gene (reference sequence). Trimming at V came to 4 bases and at J to 6 bases, leaving 9 bases not matched to a gene. This CDR3 region has 14 residues.